The T cell receptor beta chain described here comes from a study of monozygotic twins with cystic fibrosis. The overall study: With about 15 PCR cycles, barcoded libraries came from approximately 2.8 micrograms of fragmented DNA.

Study-wide points: Monozygotic CF twin pairs shared significantly more nucleotide-identical clonotypes than unrelated CF individuals did. The repertoire was suggested to be naive-dominated, clonality median approximately 0.009.

Sequencing was performed with immunoSEQ multiplex PCR; in TCRdb, only in-frame clones are kept and a portion is missing. The profile shows around 23,000 clones, around 93% of them singletons. Worth noting for this clone: Its antigen is undetermined.

The CDR3 length is 13 residues. Germline CDR1 is SGHTA and CDR2 is FQGNSA. Trimming shortened V by 3 bases and J by 1 base, and 6 bases separated the two germline ends. The V and J genes are TRBV7-2 and TRBJ1-1; D gene uncertain. This sequence originates from a girl aged 2 to 10 with cystic fibrosis. The sample was blood. CDR3 bases: TGTGCCAGCAGCTTTCCGGGGAACACTGAAGCTTTCTTT. Protein: CASSFPGNTEAFF.